The 8 T cell receptor beta chains below come from one sample, sequenced in a study of OX40 agonist ivuxolimab in advanced cancers. Libraries were prepared by immunoSEQ multiplex PCR; TCRdb keeps only in-frame clonotypes and omits some of them. In the table there are 55,000 to 60,000 clones, 75% to 85% of which are singletons. This sample comprised CD4+ or CD8+ T cells sorted from blood, obtained in a trial of the OX40 agonist ivuxolimab. Receptors were obtained from an adult with an advanced solid tumor such as melanoma, head and neck, liver or kidney cancer.

V and J are TRBV5-4 and TRBJ1-1; D ambiguous. V was trimmed by 4 bases and J by 1 base, leaving 17 bases between them. The CDR3 runs 16 residues. From germline, CDR1 is SGHNT and CDR2 YYREEE (reference sequence). This CDR3 is CASSHAGLLTNTEAFF. CDR3 DNA: TGTGCCAGCAGCCACGCGGGCTTACTAACGAACACTGAAGCTTTCTTT.

The chain combines TRBV6-5 with TRBJ2-3; 10 nucleotides line up with TRBD1. With 6 bases clipped from V and 7 bases from J, the junction kept 10 bases outside the gene matches. This CDR3 comprises 15 residues. Germline CDR1 MNHEY, CDR2 SVGAGI. CDR3 coding DNA: TGTGCCAGCAGGGTCGGGACAGGGGATTGGAATACGCAGTATTTT. This sequence encodes CASRVGTGDWNTQYF.

This clone was detected only once. The rearrangement joins TRBV6-1 to TRBJ2-1; D is ambiguous. With 5 bases removed from V and 5 bases from J, the gap between germline ends came to 4 bases. CDR1 is MNHNS and CDR2 is SASEGT in the germline V gene. The CDR3 consists of 11 residues. CDR3 sequence reads: CASSRDNEQFF. CDR3 in DNA: TGTGCCAGCAGTCGGGACAATGAGCAGTTCTTC.

J is TRBJ2-2 and V is TRBV9, with 8 positions matching TRBD2. CDR1 SGDLS and CDR2 YYNGEE come from the germline V gene. The CDR3 consists of 14 residues. Trimming removed 6 bases from V and 5 bases from J; junction bases left unmatched: 6. Here the CDR3 reads CASKVSGETGELFF. CDR3 in DNA: TGTGCCAGCAAGGTTAGCGGGGAAACCGGGGAGCTGTTTTTT.

This clone turned up a few times. The chain carries TRBV2 and TRBJ2-2; no clear D. The V gene lost 3 bases and the J gene lost 2 bases, with 10 bases spanning the gap. The CDR3 consists of 15 residues. In germline, CDR1 is SNHLY, CDR2 FYNNEI. The CDR3 DNA reads TGTGCCAGCAGTGAGCTTACAGCCAACACCGGGGAGCTGTTTTTT. This codes for CASSELTANTGELFF.

This clone was counted only a few times. The chain has TRBV6-5 and TRBJ1-5; D is perhaps TRBD1 (5 bases). With 4 bases removed from V and 4 bases from J, the gap between germline ends came to 8 bases. This CDR3 region has 13 residues. CDR1 and CDR2 from the germline V gene are MNHEY and SVGAGI. For the CDR3, the DNA is TGTGCCAGCAGTTCGACAGTTAATCAGCCCCAGCATTTT. It codes for CASSSTVNQPQHF.

Only one count was recorded for this clone. The rearrangement uses TRBV4-1 and TRBJ2-7; 10 nucleotides agree with TRBD1. The V segment lost 0 bases and the J segment 2 bases; nucleotides outside the gene matches: 7. Per the germline V gene, CDR1 is MGHRA and CDR2 is YSYEKL. This CDR3 comprises 17 residues. The CDR3 is CASSQELGTGVPYEQYF. For the CDR3, the DNA is TGCGCCAGCAGCCAAGAATTGGGGACAGGGGTTCCCTACGAGCAGTACTTC.

This sequence joins TRBV19 and TRBJ1-5; 7 positions match TRBD1. Germline loops: CDR1 LNHDA, CDR2 SQIVND (reference sequence). The V and J ends lost 2 bases and 7 bases, in that order; junction bases with no gene match: 14. The CDR3 has 17 residues. In DNA form, the CDR3 reads TGTGCCAGTAGTATAAGAAGGGGGAGGGGGCGGCCCCAGCCCCAGCATTTT. Translating gives CASSIRRGRGRPQPQHF. Combining the CDR3 with reference TRBV19 and TRBJ1-5 gives the whole variable domain DGGITQSPKYLFRKEGQNVTLSCEQNLNHDAMYWYRQDPGQGLRLIYYSQIVNDFQKGDIAEGYSVSREKKESFPLTVTSAQKNPTAFYLCASSIRRGRGRPQPQHFGDGTRLSIL.